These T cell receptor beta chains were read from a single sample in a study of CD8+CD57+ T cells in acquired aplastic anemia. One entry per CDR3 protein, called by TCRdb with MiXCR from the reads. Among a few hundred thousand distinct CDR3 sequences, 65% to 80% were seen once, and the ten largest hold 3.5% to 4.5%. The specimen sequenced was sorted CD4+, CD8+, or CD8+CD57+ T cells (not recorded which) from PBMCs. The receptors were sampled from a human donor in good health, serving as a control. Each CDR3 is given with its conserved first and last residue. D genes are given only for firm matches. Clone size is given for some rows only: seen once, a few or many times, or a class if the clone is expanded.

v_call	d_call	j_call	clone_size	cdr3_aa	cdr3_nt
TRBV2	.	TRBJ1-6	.	CASNLPGRQYYNPPTHF	TGTGCCAGCAACTTACCAGGAAGGCAGTATTATAACCCACCCACCCACTTT
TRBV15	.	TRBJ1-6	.	CASSSWVTVGSPQHF	TGTGCCAGCAGCTCATGGGTTACTGTTGGTTCACCCCAGCACTTT
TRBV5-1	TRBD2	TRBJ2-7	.	CASSLAGGDNEQYF	TGCGCCAGCAGCCTGGCGGGGGGCGATAACGAGCAGTACTTC
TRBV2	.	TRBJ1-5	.	CASSPNQGQPPHF	TGTGCCAGCAGCCCGAATCAGGGTCAGCCACCCCATTTC
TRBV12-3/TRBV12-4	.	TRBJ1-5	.	CASSQGLPYSNQPQHF	TGTGCCAGCAGTCAGGGCCTGCCCTATAGCAATCAGCCCCAGCATTTT
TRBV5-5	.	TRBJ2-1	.	CASTSAPATNEQFF	TGTGCCAGCACCTCGGCTCCCGCGACCAATGAGCAGTTCTTC
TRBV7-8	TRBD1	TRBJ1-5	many	CASSLARGGGIQPQHF	TGTGCCAGCAGCTTAGCCCGCGGAGGGGGCATTCAGCCCCAGCATTTT
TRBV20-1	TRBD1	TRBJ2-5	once	CSAIGQGTYETQYF	TGCAGTGCTATCGGACAGGGTACTTACGAGACCCAGTACTTC
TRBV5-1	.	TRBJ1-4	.	CASSSGTSASKLFF	TGCGCCAGCAGCTCCGGTACTAGCGCCAGCAAACTGTTTTTT
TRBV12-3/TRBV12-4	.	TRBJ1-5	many	CASSLLNQPQHF	TGTGCCAGCAGTTTGCTCAATCAGCCCCAGCATTTT
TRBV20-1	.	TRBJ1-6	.	CSARPSEDSPLHF	TGCAGCGCTCGGCCCAGCGAGGACTCACCCCTCCACTTT
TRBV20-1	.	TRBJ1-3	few	CSAWSISGNTIYF	TGCAGTGCTTGGAGCATCTCTGGAAACACCATATATTTT
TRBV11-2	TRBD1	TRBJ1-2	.	CASSALPAGQGIYGYTF	TGTGCCAGCAGCGCATTACCGGCGGGACAGGGTATCTATGGCTACACCTTC
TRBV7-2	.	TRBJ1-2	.	CASSFSRNYNGYTF	TGTGCCAGCAGCTTTTCCAGGAACTACAATGGCTACACCTTC
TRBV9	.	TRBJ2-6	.	CASSPTGANVLTF	TGTGCCAGCAGCCCTACAGGGGCCAACGTCCTGACTTTC
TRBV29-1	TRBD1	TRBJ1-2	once	CSAVRQGEYAYTF	TGCAGCGCAGTCCGGCAGGGGGAATATGCCTACACCTTC
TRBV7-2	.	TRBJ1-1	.	CASSLAQFRDAFF	TGTGCCAGCAGCCTTGCTCAGTTCCGGGATGCTTTCTTT
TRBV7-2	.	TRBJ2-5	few	CASKPILRNTGETQYF	TGTGCCAGCAAACCTATCTTGCGGAACACCGGGGAGACCCAGTACTTC
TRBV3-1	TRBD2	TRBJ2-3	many	CASSSRLARFTDTQYF	TGTGCCAGCAGCTCACGACTAGCGCGGTTCACAGATACGCAGTATTTT
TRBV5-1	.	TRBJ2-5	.	CASSLLTGVTTQYF	TGCGCCAGCAGCCTTTTGACGGGCGTAACGACCCAGTACTTC
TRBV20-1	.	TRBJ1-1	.	CSAGTNNQPPEAFF	TGCAGTGCTGGGACAAACAATCAGCCCCCTGAAGCTTTCTTT
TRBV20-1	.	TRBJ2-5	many	CSARAPYAEQETQYF	TGCAGTGCTAGAGCCCCCTACGCCGAACAAGAGACCCAGTACTTC
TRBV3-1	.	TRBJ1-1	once	CASSQGRTTVNTEAFF	TGTGCCAGCAGCCAAGGTCGGACTACTGTGAACACTGAAGCTTTCTTT
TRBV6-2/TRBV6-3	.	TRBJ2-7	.	CASSYRGGSASEQQF	TGTGCCAGCAGTTACCGAGGGGGGAGCGCATCCGAGCAGCAGTTC
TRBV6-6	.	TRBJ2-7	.	CASTREGSGIYEQYF	TGTGCCAGCACCAGAGAGGGCTCAGGGATTTACGAGCAGTACTTC
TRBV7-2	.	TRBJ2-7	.	CASTLEAGVSYEQYF	TGTGCCAGCACACTCGAGGCAGGCGTTTCCTACGAGCAGTACTTC
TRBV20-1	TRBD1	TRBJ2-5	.	CSARGQENSHF	TGCAGCGCTAGGGGGCAGGAGAATTCACACTTC
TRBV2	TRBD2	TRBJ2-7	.	CASKRLAGSEQYF	TGTGCCAGCAAACGACTAGCGGGCTCCGAGCAGTACTTC
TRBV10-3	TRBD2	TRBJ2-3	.	CATTSVENTDTQYF	TGTGCCACCACTAGCGTCGAAAACACAGATACGCAGTATTTT
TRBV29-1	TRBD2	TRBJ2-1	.	CSVPRTSGEQFF	TGCAGCGTTCCGAGGACTAGCGGTGAGCAGTTCTTC
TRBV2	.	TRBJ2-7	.	CASSRQGVVTEEYF	TGTGCCAGCAGCCGGCAGGGAGTTGTCACCGAGGAGTACTTC
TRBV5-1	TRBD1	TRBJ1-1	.	CASSLGQGGDEAFF	TGCGCCAGCAGCTTGGGACAGGGTGGCGATGAAGCTTTCTTT
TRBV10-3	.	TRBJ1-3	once	CAISERVSGNTIYF	TGTGCCATCAGTGAAAGGGTCTCTGGAAACACCATATATTTT
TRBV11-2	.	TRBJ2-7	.	CASSLDGAGATYSYEQYF	TGTGCCAGCAGCTTAGATGGGGCGGGTGCTACATACTCCTACGAGCAGTACTTC
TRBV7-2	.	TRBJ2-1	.	CASSLMRGPNEQFF	TGTGCCAGCAGCCTGATGCGGGGTCCCAATGAGCAGTTCTTC
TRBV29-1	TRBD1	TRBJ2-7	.	CSVVLGQTFYEPYF	TGCAGCGTTGTTTTGGGACAGACTTTCTACGAGCCGTACTTC
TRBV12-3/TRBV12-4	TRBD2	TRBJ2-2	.	CASSSRSGTGELFF	TGTGCCAGCAGTTCCCGTAGCGGGACCGGGGAGCTGTTTTTT
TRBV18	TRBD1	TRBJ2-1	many	CASSPQGTAAYNEQFF	TGTGCCAGCTCACCACAAGGGACAGCCGCCTACAATGAGCAGTTCTTC
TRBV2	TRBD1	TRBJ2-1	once	CASRDRSGHTF	TGTGCCAGCCGGGACAGGTCCGGGCACACCTTC
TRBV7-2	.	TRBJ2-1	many	CASSLGGGLYNEQFF	TGTGCCAGCAGCTTAGGCGGGGGCCTATACAATGAGCAGTTCTTC
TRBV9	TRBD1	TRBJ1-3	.	CASSVGVRGGNTIYF	TGTGCCAGCAGCGTAGGGGTCAGGGGGGGAAACACCATATATTTT
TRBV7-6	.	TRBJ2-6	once	CASSVGAALTPLTF	TGTGCCAGCAGCGTCGGGGCCGCCCTCACTCCCCTCACCTTC
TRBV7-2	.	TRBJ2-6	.	CASSPGAIYGYTFTF	TGTGCCAGCAGCCCCGGGGCGATCTATGGCTACACCTTCACTTTC
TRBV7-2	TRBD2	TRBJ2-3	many	CASSLAAGGLDTQYF	TGTGCCAGCAGCTTAGCAGCGGGGGGGTTAGATACGCAGTATTTT
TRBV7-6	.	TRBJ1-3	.	CASSLGNSAETQYYF	TGTGCCAGCAGCTTGGGTAACAGTGCAGAGACCCAGTACTATTTT
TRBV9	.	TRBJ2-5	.	CASSGAPGAMADKTQYF	TGTGCCAGCAGCGGAGCCCCGGGGGCCATGGCAGATAAGACCCAGTACTTC
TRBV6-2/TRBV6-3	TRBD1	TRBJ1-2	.	CASSYLQGDGYTF	TGTGCCAGCAGTTATTTACAGGGGGACGGCTACACCTTC
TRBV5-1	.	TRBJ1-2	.	CASSQEEDGGHGYTF	TGCGCCAGCAGCCAGGAGGAGGACGGCGGCCATGGCTACACCTTC
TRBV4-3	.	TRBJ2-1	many	CASSQDGARAYGNEQFF	TGCGCCAGCAGCCAAGATGGTGCCAGGGCGTATGGTAATGAGCAGTTCTTC